The T cell receptor (beta chain) under discussion was sequenced for a study of T cells in tuberculosis. Overall study: A South African cohort included IGRA-negative adolescents, latently infected IGRA-positive adolescents and adults with active tuberculosis. PBMC were archived before or within 7 days of starting treatment.

Whole-study results and caveats: Smaller distances to GMM-specific TCRs suggested their expansion in active tuberculosis.

Only in-frame clones appear in the TCRdb table, and some are missing; sequencing was by immunoSEQ multiplex PCR. The data contain more than 20,000 clones, about 85% of them seen just once; the ten biggest clones take up approximately 15%. Noted time point: new active TB diagnosis, blood taken before or within 7 days of starting treatment. On average approximately 100,000 T cells per donor were immunosequenced. As for this clone: What it recognizes is unknown.

This CDR3 region has 15 residues. The V and J ends lost 7 bases and 2 bases respectively, with 15 bases between them. From germline, CDR1 is SGHTA and CDR2 FQGNSA. This sample comprised PBMCs, obtained at tuberculosis diagnosis. The chain has TRBV7-2 and TRBJ2-1, with D maybe TRBD2 (6 bases). The TCR originated in an adult with tuberculosis. The CDR3 reads CASKKAGITYNEQFF. CDR3 nucleotides: TGTGCCAGCAAAAAGGCGGGGATAACCTACAATGAGCAGTTCTTC.